This TCR beta chain appears in the sequencing data of a study of blood T cell repertoires in COVID-19. Background on the study: PBMCs, B-cell-depleted T cells, or T cells were the source of the cDNA or gDNA that made up the material.

The CDR3 loop spans 14 amino acids. Germline CDR1 and CDR2: SEHNR and FQNEAQ (reference sequence). The assay was immunoSEQ multiplex PCR, and TCRdb's table has in-frame clones only and misses some. The table shows fewer than 400,000 clones, with approximately 85% occurring only once. Participants' reported clinical history set cohort assignment. The source is a man between 25 and 39 years old who had recovered from COVID-19. The material sequenced was PBMCs or T cells enriched from blood (not recorded which). The J gene is TRBJ2-1, the V gene TRBV7-9; 7 bases line up with TRBD1. The CDR3 spells CAGTVSNSYNEQFF. The CDR3 DNA follows: TGTGCAGGGACAGTTTCAAACTCCTACAATGAGCAGTTCTTC.